Reported below is one T cell receptor (beta chain). This CDR3 has 12 residues. Germline lookup yields CDR1 MDHEN and CDR2 SYDVKM. V was shortened by 7 bases and J by 8 bases, with 12 bases between the two germline ends. These data belong to a study of blood T cell repertoires in COVID-19. Study as a whole: Researchers got acute and convalescent COVID-19 samples from the United States, Italy and Spain.

Original methodology: Amplification from reference gene primers served as the basis for estimated nucleated cell counts. Libraries were prepared by immunoSEQ multiplex PCR; TCRdb keeps only in-frame clonotypes and omits some of them. V, J and clone size were drawn from that table, and D and trimming were deduced from the DNA. The sample has roughly 300,000 clones; over 75% are singletons. The sequence came from a human donor in a cohort sampled during active COVID-19. This chain uses TRBV28 with TRBJ1-5; D is undetermined. Material: peripheral blood. CDR3 coding DNA: TGTGCCAGCATGGAGGGCCGGGAGCCCCAGCATTTT. Protein product: CASMEGREPQHF.